This T cell receptor (beta chain) was obtained from a study of siplizumab effects on memory and regulatory T cells (dated by TCRdb to the late 2010s). General notes on the study: The study examined how the anti-CD2 antibody siplizumab affects alloreactive T-cell subsets in allogeneic mixed lymphocyte reactions built from human PBMCs. The study at large found these results: Sequences below about 10^-5 frequency were poorly captured, so only a minor fraction of alloreactive clones could be mapped to unstimulated subsets. For roughly 75-95% of proliferating CD4+ or CD8+ clones, no naive or memory phenotype could be assigned. Whether proliferating Tregs from siplizumab cultures were suppressive was not functionally confirmed. Compared with memory T cells, unstimulated naive T cells appeared more diverse, and naive cells seemed to make a substantial contribution to the alloresponse. Among mappable alloreactive CD4+ clones, the Treg-derived fraction averaged nearly 70% with siplizumab versus 26.9% in control reactions. Siplizumab significantly reduced the cumulative frequency of alloreactive sequences traceable to unstimulated CD4+ memory T cells.

Remarks on this clone: Its recognized antigen is unknown. Base qualities are missing; no much larger clone stands one base away.

Sorted unstimulated T cells and proliferating T cells recovered from mixed lymphocyte reactions were subjected to TCRbeta CDR3 sequencing. Fresh whole blood from around 11 HLA-typed healthy donors was used to isolate PBMCs. Library method: the immunoSEQ multiplex PCR assay. Around 92,000 TCR templates per sample were assayed by the deep sequencing platform. Genomic DNA extracted from sorted T cells was used for TCRbeta CDR3 sequencing. On the authors' methods: The R programming language was used for clonal analysis of TCRbeta CDR3 data. Alloreactive CD4+ and CD8+ clones were identified by comparing unstimulated samples to CFSE-low samples taken after the reaction. Alloreactive CD4+ clones were assigned to regulatory or non-regulatory origin by matching sequences to sorted unstimulated Treg and non-Treg repertoires. TCRdb re-hosts the immuneACCESS table, in-frame sequences only. Its copies lack some clones; in the studies checked, an unresolved V gene accounts for under half of them, and the cause for the rest is not known. The V and J calls and clone size are taken from that table; D and trimming were inferred from the DNA. Across this sample there are more than 60,000 clones, with roughly 93% seen only once. The ten largest make up 4.5% to 5% of the sample.

The sample taken for sequencing was CD8+ T cells sorted from blood. The sequence came from a human donor in good health.

DNA sequence: TGTGCCTGTCCCGACGACTATGAAGGCTACACCTTC. The resulting protein is CACPDDYEGYTF. The chain is made from TRBV30 and TRBJ1-2; too little of a D gene remains to name it. Based on the germline V gene (reference sequence), the CDR1 and CDR2 sequences are GTSNPN and SVGIG. V lost 6 bases and J lost 8 bases; the stretch between them is 16 bases long. Counted from cysteine to phenylalanine, this CDR3 has 12 amino acids. Left in the record is the CDR3 DNA by itself, 36 bases read in frame from the first base.